These T cell receptor beta chains were read from a single sample in a study of blood T cell repertoires in COVID-19. Generated by immunoSEQ multiplex PCR, the TCRdb table keeps only in-frame clones and is missing some. The table has 250,000 to 300,000 clones, less than 90% seen once; the top ten hold about 4.5%. The specimen was peripheral blood. The receptors were gathered from a man in his sixties who had recovered from COVID-19. The CDR3 runs from the conserved cysteine through the conserved F or W. D genes are given only for firm matches. Clone sizes are given selectively: once, few, many, or a class where the clone is expanded.

V: TRBV7-8
size: few
D: NA
J: TRBJ1-2
CDR3: CASSLGQSNYGYTF
DNA: TGTGCCAGCAGCTTAGGACAGTCCAACTATGGCTACACCTTC

V: TRBV4-1
size: NA
D: NA
J: TRBJ2-5
CDR3: CASRKGQEETQYF
DNA: TGCGCCAGCAGAAAAGGACAAGAAGAGACCCAGTACTTC

V: TRBV7-2
size: NA
D: NA
J: TRBJ1-2
CDR3: CASSLAGANYGYTF
DNA: TGTGCCAGCAGCTTAGCAGGGGCTAACTATGGCTACACCTTC

V: TRBV15
size: NA
D: NA
J: TRBJ1-4
CDR3: CATSESEKLFF
DNA: TGTGCCACCAGCGAGAGTGAAAAACTGTTTTTT

V: TRBV11-2
size: NA
D: NA
J: TRBJ2-1
CDR3: CASSLVAGKNEQFF
DNA: TGTGCCAGCAGCTTAGTGGCAGGGAAGAATGAGCAGTTCTTC

V: TRBV5-1
size: NA
D: TRBD1
J: TRBJ2-3
CDR3: CASSGAQGANIGSGDTQYF
DNA: TGCGCCAGCAGCGGTGCACAGGGGGCAAATATCGGATCGGGAGATACGCAGTATTTT

V: TRBV5-6
size: NA
D: NA
J: TRBJ2-4
CDR3: CASSLAGSFGGGSQYF
DNA: TGTGCCAGCAGCTTGGCCGGAAGCTTCGGTGGAGGTAGTCAGTACTTC

V: TRBV11-2
size: NA
D: TRBD1
J: TRBJ2-2
CDR3: CASSLTGQGNTGELFF
DNA: TGTGCCAGCAGCTTAACCGGACAGGGCAACACCGGGGAGCTGTTTTTT

V: TRBV5-1
size: NA
D: NA
J: TRBJ2-7
CDR3: CASSLSIVVAGEQYF
DNA: TGCGCCAGCAGCTTGTCAATCGTGGTTGCGGGCGAGCAGTACTTC

V: TRBV6-2/TRBV6-3
size: NA
D: TRBD2
J: TRBJ2-7
CDR3: CASSYLAGTSYEQYF
DNA: TGTGCCAGCAGTTACCTAGCGGGGACCTCCTACGAGCAGTACTTC

V: TRBV27
size: NA
D: NA
J: TRBJ1-5
CDR3: CASSSVGSLQPQHF
DNA: TGTGCCAGCAGTTCGGTCGGGTCACTTCAGCCCCAGCATTTT

V: TRBV6-5
size: NA
D: NA
J: TRBJ1-1
CDR3: CASSYTSFNTEAFF
DNA: TGTGCCAGCAGTTATACCAGTTTCAACACTGAAGCTTTCTTT

V: TRBV7-9
size: few
D: TRBD2
J: TRBJ2-1
CDR3: CASIAGRSNEKFF
DNA: TGTGCCAGCATAGCGGGACGCAGCAATGAGAAGTTCTTC

V: TRBV18
size: few
D: NA
J: TRBJ1-3
CDR3: CASSQGQRGNTIYF
DNA: TGTGCCAGCTCCCAAGGACAGCGAGGAAACACCATATATTTT

V: TRBV21-1
size: NA
D: NA
J: TRBJ1-1
CDR3: CASSKEGSGCGGLWTEAFF
DNA: TGTGCCAGCAGCAAAGAGGGGTCGGGGTGCGGGGGTTTATGGACTGAAGCTTTCTTT

V: TRBV7-3
size: NA
D: TRBD2
J: TRBJ2-7
CDR3: CASSSSGGAGSEQYF
DNA: TGTGCCAGCAGCTCAAGCGGGGGGGCCGGTTCCGAGCAGTACTTC

V: TRBV5-1
size: NA
D: NA
J: TRBJ2-7
CDR3: CASSKDSTYEQYF
DNA: TGCGCCAGCAGCAAGGACAGCACCTACGAGCAGTACTTC

V: TRBV5-1
size: NA
D: TRBD1
J: TRBJ1-6
CDR3: CASSLGQGSSSYNSPLHF
DNA: TGCGCCAGCAGCTTGGGACAGGGGTCGAGCTCCTATAATTCACCCCTCCACTTT

V: TRBV7-9
size: few
D: TRBD1
J: TRBJ2-2
CDR3: CASSDPGQGLTGELFF
DNA: TGTGCCAGCAGTGACCCCGGACAGGGATTAACCGGGGAGCTGTTTTTT

V: TRBV19
size: NA
D: NA
J: TRBJ2-7
CDR3: CASSTSGYEQYF
DNA: TGTGCCAGTAGTACTAGTGGCTACGAGCAGTACTTC

V: TRBV3-1/TRBV3-2
size: NA
D: TRBD2
J: TRBJ2-3
CDR3: CASSLFSSGSPTDTQYF
DNA: TGTGCCAGCAGCCTTTTCTCTAGCGGGAGTCCGACAGATACGCAGTATTTT

V: TRBV5-4
size: NA
D: NA
J: TRBJ1-2
CDR3: CASSLQGVYGYTF
DNA: TGTGCCAGCAGCTTGCAAGGGGTCTATGGCTACACCTTC

V: TRBV21-1
size: few
D: NA
J: TRBJ2-7
CDR3: CASTNNRRCSYEQYF
DNA: TGTGCCAGCACCAATAATCGGAGATGCTCCTACGAGCAGTACTTC

V: TRBV3-1/TRBV3-2
size: NA
D: TRBD1
J: TRBJ1-1
CDR3: CASSQEGGQRGAFF
DNA: TGTGCCAGCAGCCAAGAAGGGGGACAGAGGGGAGCTTTCTTT

V: TRBV6-5
size: NA
D: TRBD1
J: TRBJ1-5
CDR3: CASRATGSNQPQHF
DNA: TGTGCCAGCAGAGCGACAGGGAGCAATCAGCCCCAGCATTTT

V: TRBV6-6
size: NA
D: NA
J: TRBJ2-2
CDR3: CASSPRGQANTGELFF
DNA: TGTGCCAGCAGTCCACGAGGGCAGGCGAACACCGGGGAGCTGTTTTTT

V: TRBV2
size: NA
D: NA
J: TRBJ1-1
CDR3: CASSVTGITEAFF
DNA: TGTGCCAGCAGTGTCACAGGGATAACTGAAGCTTTCTTT

V: TRBV7-9
size: NA
D: TRBD2
J: TRBJ2-3
CDR3: CASSWGLAGTTDTQYF
DNA: TGTGCCAGCAGCTGGGGACTAGCGGGGACCACAGATACGCAGTATTTT

V: TRBV29-1
size: NA
D: NA
J: TRBJ1-1
CDR3: CSVVWGQGYEAFF
DNA: TGCAGCGTTGTTTGGGGGCAGGGATATGAAGCTTTCTTT

V: TRBV5-1
size: NA
D: NA
J: TRBJ2-2
CDR3: CASKGGASTGELFF
DNA: TGCGCCAGCAAAGGGGGGGCGAGCACCGGGGAGCTGTTTTTT

V: TRBV28
size: NA
D: NA
J: TRBJ1-2
CDR3: CAIPRPGGARDGYTF
DNA: TGTGCCATCCCGCGTCCCGGGGGAGCACGGGATGGCTACACCTTC

V: TRBV29-1
size: NA
D: TRBD1
J: TRBJ2-4
CDR3: CSAHGTGGNIQYF
DNA: TGCAGCGCTCATGGGACAGGAGGAAACATTCAGTACTTC

V: TRBV5-4
size: NA
D: NA
J: TRBJ1-2
CDR3: CASRKSAGTGYTF
DNA: TGTGCCAGCAGGAAAAGTGCGGGGACGGGCTACACCTTC

V: TRBV30
size: NA
D: NA
J: TRBJ2-4
CDR3: CAWSLRTAAKNIQYF
DNA: TGTGCCTGGAGTTTAAGGACAGCAGCCAAAAACATTCAGTACTTC

V: TRBV9
size: NA
D: NA
J: TRBJ2-3
CDR3: CASSPTGGGPTDTQYF
DNA: TGTGCCAGCAGCCCTACAGGCGGGGGCCCCACAGATACGCAGTATTTT

V: TRBV7-9
size: NA
D: NA
J: TRBJ2-5
CDR3: CASSLGLVETQYF
DNA: TGTGCCAGCAGCTTAGGACTAGTGGAGACCCAGTACTTC

V: TRBV9
size: NA
D: TRBD2
J: TRBJ2-5
CDR3: CASSVGTSGGAIETQYF
DNA: TGTGCCAGCAGCGTAGGGACTAGCGGGGGGGCCATCGAGACCCAGTACTTC

V: TRBV18
size: NA
D: TRBD1
J: TRBJ2-1
CDR3: CASSPRTGIYNEQFF
DNA: TGTGCCAGCTCACCGCGGACAGGGATCTACAATGAGCAGTTCTTC

V: TRBV5-1
size: NA
D: TRBD1
J: TRBJ2-1
CDR3: CASSLRQGSYNEQFF
DNA: TGCGCCAGCAGCTTACGACAGGGATCCTACAATGAGCAGTTCTTC

V: TRBV15
size: NA
D: TRBD2
J: TRBJ2-7
CDR3: CATSSPLAGGPGEQYF
DNA: TGTGCCACCAGCAGCCCACTAGCGGGGGGGCCAGGCGAGCAGTACTTC

V: TRBV30
size: NA
D: TRBD2
J: TRBJ2-4
CDR3: CAWSTGLAGSGLAKNIQYF
DNA: TGTGCCTGGAGTACTGGACTAGCGGGAAGCGGGCTAGCCAAAAACATTCAGTACTTC

V: TRBV19
size: NA
D: TRBD2
J: TRBJ2-7
CDR3: CASTPRGGYEQYF
DNA: TGTGCCAGTACCCCCCGGGGGGGCTACGAGCAGTACTTC

V: TRBV11-2
size: once
D: TRBD1
J: TRBJ1-2
CDR3: CASSLPPGTGIASYTF
DNA: TGTGCCAGCAGCTTACCGCCGGGGACAGGGATCGCGAGCTACACCTTC

V: TRBV11-2
size: NA
D: TRBD2
J: TRBJ2-3
CDR3: CASSLLVGGPDTQYF
DNA: TGTGCCAGCAGCTTACTGGTGGGAGGGCCAGATACGCAGTATTTT

V: TRBV6-2/TRBV6-3
size: NA
D: NA
J: TRBJ2-1
CDR3: CASSYGSADNEQFF
DNA: TGTGCCAGCAGTTACGGGAGCGCTGACAATGAGCAGTTCTTC

V: TRBV12-3/TRBV12-4
size: NA
D: TRBD1
J: TRBJ1-1
CDR3: CASSRQGRTEAFF
DNA: TGTGCCAGCAGTAGACAGGGGAGGACTGAAGCTTTCTTT

V: TRBV29-1
size: NA
D: NA
J: TRBJ2-7
CDR3: CSVESGVSYEQYF
DNA: TGCAGCGTTGAATCCGGGGTCTCCTACGAGCAGTACTTC

V: TRBV18
size: NA
D: NA
J: TRBJ1-5
CDR3: CASSSIRGAAIQPQHF
DNA: TGTGCCAGCTCATCCATCCGGGGGGCTGCAATTCAGCCCCAGCATTTT

V: TRBV5-6
size: once
D: TRBD2
J: TRBJ2-1
CDR3: CASSLRTSGGVGEQFF
DNA: TGTGCCAGCAGCTTGAGGACTAGCGGGGGCGTAGGTGAGCAGTTCTTC

V: TRBV11-3
size: NA
D: NA
J: TRBJ2-1
CDR3: CASSPNSNEQFF
DNA: TGTGCCAGCAGCCCCAACAGCAATGAGCAGTTCTTC

V: TRBV11-2
size: NA
D: TRBD2
J: TRBJ2-5
CDR3: CASSYALAGRQETQYF
DNA: TGTGCCAGCAGCTACGCACTAGCGGGTCGGCAAGAGACCCAGTACTTC

V: TRBV6-5
size: NA
D: TRBD1
J: TRBJ2-2
CDR3: CASSARQGVSGELFF
DNA: TGTGCCAGCAGCGCCCGACAGGGGGTTAGCGGGGAGCTGTTTTTT

V: TRBV5-1
size: NA
D: NA
J: TRBJ2-1
CDR3: CASSKTPSGSYNEQFF
DNA: TGCGCCAGCAGCAAAACACCTAGTGGCTCCTACAATGAGCAGTTCTTC

V: TRBV3-1/TRBV3-2
size: NA
D: NA
J: TRBJ1-4
CDR3: CASSQATRSSEKLFF
DNA: TGTGCCAGCAGCCAAGCAACAAGGAGTAGTGAAAAACTGTTTTTT